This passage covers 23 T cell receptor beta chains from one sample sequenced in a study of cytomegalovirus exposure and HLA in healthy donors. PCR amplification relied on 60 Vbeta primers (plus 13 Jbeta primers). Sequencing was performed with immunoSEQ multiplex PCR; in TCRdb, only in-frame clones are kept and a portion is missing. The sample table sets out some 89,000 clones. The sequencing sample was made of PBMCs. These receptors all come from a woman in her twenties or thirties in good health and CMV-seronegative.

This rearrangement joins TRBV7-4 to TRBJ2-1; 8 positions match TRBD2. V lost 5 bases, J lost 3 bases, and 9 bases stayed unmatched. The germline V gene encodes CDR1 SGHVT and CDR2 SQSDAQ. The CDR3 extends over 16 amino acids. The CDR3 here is CASSRGGGGIYNEQFF. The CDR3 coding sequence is TGTGCCAGCAGCCGTGGTGGCGGGGGGATCTACAATGAGCAGTTCTTC.

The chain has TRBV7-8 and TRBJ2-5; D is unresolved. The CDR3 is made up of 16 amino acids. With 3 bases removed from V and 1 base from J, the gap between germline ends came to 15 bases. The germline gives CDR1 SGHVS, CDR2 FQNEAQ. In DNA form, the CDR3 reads TGTGCCAGCAGCTTCTTAGGATACACAGCCCAAGAGACCCAGTACTTC. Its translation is CASSFLGYTAQETQYF.

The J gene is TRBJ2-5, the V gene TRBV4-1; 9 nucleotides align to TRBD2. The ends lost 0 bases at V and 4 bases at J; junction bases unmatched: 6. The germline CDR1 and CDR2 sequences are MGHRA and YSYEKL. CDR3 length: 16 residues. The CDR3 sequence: CASSQEKRGAGETQYF. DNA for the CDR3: TGCGCCAGCAGCCAAGAAAAGCGGGGGGCCGGAGAGACCCAGTACTTC.

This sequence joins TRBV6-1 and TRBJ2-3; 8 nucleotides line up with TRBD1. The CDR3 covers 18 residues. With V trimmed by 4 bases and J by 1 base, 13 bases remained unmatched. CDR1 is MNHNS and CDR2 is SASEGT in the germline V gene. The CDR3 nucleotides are TGTGCCAGCAGTGCCAGGCAGGGGGCTTATTCAGGCACAGATACGCAGTATTTT. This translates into CASSARQGAYSGTDTQYF.

The CDR3 sequence: CASSGLDRAKAFF. The CDR3 nucleotides read TGTGCCAGCAGTGGCCTAGACAGGGCCAAAGCTTTCTTT. The V and J genes are TRBV6-5 and TRBJ1-1; the match to TRBD1 covers 7 bases. From germline, CDR1 is MNHEY and CDR2 SVGAGI. Losses at the gene ends were 5 bases for V and 9 bases for J; bases not matched to a gene: 9. The CDR3 has 13 amino acids.

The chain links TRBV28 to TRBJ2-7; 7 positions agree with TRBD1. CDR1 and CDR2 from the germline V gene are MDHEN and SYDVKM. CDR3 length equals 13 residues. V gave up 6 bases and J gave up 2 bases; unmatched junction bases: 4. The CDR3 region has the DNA TGTGCCAGCAGCTTGGGACAGCCCTACGAGCAGTACTTC. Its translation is CASSLGQPYEQYF.

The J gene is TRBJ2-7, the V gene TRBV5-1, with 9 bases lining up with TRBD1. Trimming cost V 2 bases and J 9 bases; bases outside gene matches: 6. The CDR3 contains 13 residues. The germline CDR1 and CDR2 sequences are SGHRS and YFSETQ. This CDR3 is CASSLMTGGRQYF. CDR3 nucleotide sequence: TGCGCCAGCAGCTTAATGACAGGGGGTCGGCAGTACTTC.

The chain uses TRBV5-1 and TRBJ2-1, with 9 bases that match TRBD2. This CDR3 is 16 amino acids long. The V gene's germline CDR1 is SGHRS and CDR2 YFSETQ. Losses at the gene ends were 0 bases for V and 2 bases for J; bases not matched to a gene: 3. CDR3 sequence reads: CASSLGLAGPYNEQFF. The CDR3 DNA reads TGCGCCAGCAGCTTGGGGCTAGCGGGACCCTACAATGAGCAGTTCTTC.

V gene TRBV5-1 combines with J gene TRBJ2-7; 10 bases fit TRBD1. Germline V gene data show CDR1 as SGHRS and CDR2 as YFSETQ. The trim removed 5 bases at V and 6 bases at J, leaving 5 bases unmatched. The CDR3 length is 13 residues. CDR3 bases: TGCGCCAGCAGTCGACAGGGGGCTGGCGAGCAGTACTTC. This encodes CASSRQGAGEQYF.

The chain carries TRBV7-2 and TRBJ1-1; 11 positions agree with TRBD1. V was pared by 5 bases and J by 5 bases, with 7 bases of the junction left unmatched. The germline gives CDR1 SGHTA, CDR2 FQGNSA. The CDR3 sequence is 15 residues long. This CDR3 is CASSTRTGGLTEAFF. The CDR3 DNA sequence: TGTGCCAGCAGCACTAGGACAGGGGGCTTGACTGAAGCTTTCTTT.

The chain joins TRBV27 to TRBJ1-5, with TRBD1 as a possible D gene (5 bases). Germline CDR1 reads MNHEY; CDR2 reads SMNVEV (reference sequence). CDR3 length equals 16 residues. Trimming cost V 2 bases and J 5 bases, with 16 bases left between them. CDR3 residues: CASSLAPRGDYQPQHF. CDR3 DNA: TGTGCCAGCAGTTTAGCTCCTCGGGGGGACTATCAGCCCCAGCATTTT.

The CDR3 here is CASSRGQANTGELFF. The CDR3 nucleotides are TGTGCCAGTAGTAGGGGACAGGCGAACACCGGGGAGCTGTTTTTT. The chain recombines TRBV19 with TRBJ2-2; TRBD1 matches 8 bases. The CDR3 totals 15 residues. With 4 bases clipped from V and 0 bases from J, the junction kept 1 base outside the gene matches. Germline loops: CDR1 LNHDA, CDR2 SQIVND (reference sequence).

For the CDR3, the DNA is TGTGCCAGCTCACCCCCTCTTGGACAGGGACCCCCCTACGAGCAGTACTTC. Translated: CASSPPLGQGPPYEQYF. The rearrangement joins TRBV18 to TRBJ2-7; 8 bases fit TRBD1. The germline gives CDR1 KGHSH, CDR2 LQKENI. The CDR3 runs 17 residues. Losses at the gene ends were 3 bases for V and 2 bases for J; bases not matched to a gene: 12.

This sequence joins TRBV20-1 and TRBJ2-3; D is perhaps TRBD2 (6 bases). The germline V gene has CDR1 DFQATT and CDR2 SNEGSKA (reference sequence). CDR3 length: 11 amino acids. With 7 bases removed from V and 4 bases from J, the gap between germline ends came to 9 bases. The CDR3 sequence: CSVPGADTQYF. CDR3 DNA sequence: TGCAGTGTCCCGGGGGCAGATACGCAGTATTTT.

The CDR3 DNA sequence: TGTGCCAGCAGTGAAAGAGGTGAGGCTTTCTTT. Its protein product is CASSERGEAFF. The chain links TRBV2 to TRBJ1-1; D is ambiguous. The CDR3 is 11 amino acids. Trimming pared 2 bases from V and 11 bases from J, leaving 9 bases between. Germline values: CDR1 SNHLY, CDR2 FYNNEI.

The CDR3 here is CAWSAFFTGEEGEAFF. CDR3 nucleotides: TGTGCCTGGAGTGCCTTTTTTACAGGGGAAGAGGGTGAAGCTTTCTTT. This rearrangement joins TRBV30 to TRBJ1-1; 7 nucleotides align to TRBD1. Germline loops: CDR1 GTSNPN, CDR2 SVGIG (reference sequence). The length of the CDR3 is 16 residues. V shed 1 base and J 7 bases; nucleotides not matched to a gene: 15.

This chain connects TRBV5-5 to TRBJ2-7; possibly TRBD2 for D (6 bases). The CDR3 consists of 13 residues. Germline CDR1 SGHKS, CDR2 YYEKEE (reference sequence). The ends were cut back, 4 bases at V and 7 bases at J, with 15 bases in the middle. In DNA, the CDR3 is TGTGCCAGCAGCGAGGCGGAGGGAGAAGAGCAGTACTTC. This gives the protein CASSEAEGEEQYF.

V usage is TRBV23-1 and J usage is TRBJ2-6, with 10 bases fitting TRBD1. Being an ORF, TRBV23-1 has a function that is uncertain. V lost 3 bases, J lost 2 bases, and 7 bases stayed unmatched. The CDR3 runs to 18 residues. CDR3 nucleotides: TGCGCCAGCAGTCATCAGGGGACAGGGGTGCCTGGGGCCAACGTCCTGACTTTC. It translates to CASSHQGTGVPGANVLTF.

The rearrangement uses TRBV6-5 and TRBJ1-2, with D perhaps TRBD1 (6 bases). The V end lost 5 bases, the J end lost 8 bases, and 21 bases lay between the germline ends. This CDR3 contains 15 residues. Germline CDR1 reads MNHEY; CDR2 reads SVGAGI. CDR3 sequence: CASSPEIRGLYGYTF. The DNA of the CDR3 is TGTGCCAGCAGTCCCGAAATTAGGGGGTTGTACGGCTACACCTTC.

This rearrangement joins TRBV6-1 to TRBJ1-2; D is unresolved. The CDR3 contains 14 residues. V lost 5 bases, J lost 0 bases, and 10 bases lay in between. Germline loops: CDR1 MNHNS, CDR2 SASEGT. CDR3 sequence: CASSYSPTNYGYTF. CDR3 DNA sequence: TGTGCCAGCAGTTATAGCCCCACTAACTATGGCTACACCTTC.

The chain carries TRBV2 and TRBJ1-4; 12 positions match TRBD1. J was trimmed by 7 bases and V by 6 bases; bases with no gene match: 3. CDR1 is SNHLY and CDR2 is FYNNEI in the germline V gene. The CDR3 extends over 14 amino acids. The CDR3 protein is CASRGTGGSEKLFF. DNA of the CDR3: TGTGCCAGCAGGGGGACAGGGGGCTCTGAAAAACTGTTTTTT.

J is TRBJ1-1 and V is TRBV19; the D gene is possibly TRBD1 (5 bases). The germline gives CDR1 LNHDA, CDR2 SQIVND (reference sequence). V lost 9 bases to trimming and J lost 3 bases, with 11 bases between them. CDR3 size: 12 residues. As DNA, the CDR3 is TGTGCCAGCAGGGATGGGGACACTGAAGCTTTCTTT. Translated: CASRDGDTEAFF.

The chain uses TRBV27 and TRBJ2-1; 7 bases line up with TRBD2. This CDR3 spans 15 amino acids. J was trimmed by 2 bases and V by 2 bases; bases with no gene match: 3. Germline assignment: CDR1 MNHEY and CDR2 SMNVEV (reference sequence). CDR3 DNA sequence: TGTGCCAGCAGTTTAGGGGGAGGGACCTACAATGAGCAGTTCTTC. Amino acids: CASSLGGGTYNEQFF.